The next 6 T cell receptor beta chains were all read from a single sample in a study of T cell clusters in autoimmune cytopenias. Multiplex touch-down PCR amplified TRB using TRB-A and TRB-B pools in one tube. TCRdb reanalyzed the multiplex PCR reads, giving one entry per CDR3 protein sequence and no DNA. Its listing shows approximately 3,100 distinct CDR3 sequences. Each sample's input was 200 to 300 ng genomic DNA, 38,000 or so genome equivalents. Input material: peripheral blood. The receptors here all came from a human donor with an autoimmune cytopenia or autoimmune hepatitis (not recorded which).

This clonotype ranks as medium-sized in terms of frequency. The rearrangement uses TRBV30 and TRBJ1-1. Germline-derived CDR1 and CDR2 are GTSNPN and SVGIG (reference sequence). This CDR3 comprises 13 residues. CDR3 sequence reads: CAWSAELNTEAFF.

This chain uses TRBV4-2 with TRBJ2-3. In germline, CDR1 is LGHNA, CDR2 YNFKEQ. This CDR3 is built from 14 residues. CDR3 in amino acids: CASRNTLAIDTQYF.

This clonotype counts as medium-sized (0.01 to 0.1%) by frequency. The chain uses TRBV10-3 and TRBJ2-1; TCRdb names TRBD1, which stays unverified in the absence of DNA. Germline values: CDR1 ENHRY, CDR2 SYGVKD. The CDR3 consists of 18 residues. The CDR3: CAISDSEPGTGALNEQFF.

This clonotype is labeled medium-sized based on frequency. V is TRBV6-6 and J is TRBJ2-1; TCRdb's D call, TRBD2, is unchecked because there is no DNA. The CDR3 length is 16 residues. CDR1 and CDR2 (germline): MNHNY, SVGAGI (reference sequence). The CDR3 reads CASGGAGTSGIGEQFF.

The chain has TRBV12-3 or TRBV12-4 and TRBJ1-1; TCRdb's D call, TRBD1, is unchecked because there is no DNA. The CDR3 is made up of 14 amino acids. CDR3 residues: CASSLTGKGTEAFF.

This clonotype is called medium-sized (0.01 to 0.1%) based on its frequency. The chain links TRBV12-3 or TRBV12-4 to TRBJ2-3. The CDR3 consists of 15 residues. CDR3 protein: CASTPRARKTDTQYF.